This paragraph covers one T cell receptor beta chain sequence. What it recognizes is unknown. The data derive from a study of T cell responses to AZD1222 COVID-19 vaccine. Study-wide background: Pooling covered second doses at about 4 or about 12 weeks.

The protocol was immunoSEQ multiplex PCR, while the TCRdb copy is restricted to in-frame clones and leaves out a portion. The profile shows 130,000 or so clones, 86% of them singletons. V gave up 0 bases and J gave up 4 bases; unmatched junction bases: 12. CDR3 length: 17 residues. The germline gives CDR1 MGHRA, CDR2 YSYEKL. Whole-study findings and limits: There were repertoire samples only from the period after the peak T cell response. Reportedly, close to half of spike-specific TCRs are directed against unmutated variant regions.

The source material was peripheral blood, sampled on day 0 of AZD1222 vaccination. The clonotype comes from an adult in good health. The chain carries TRBV4-1 and TRBJ2-7, with TRBD1 matching over 7 bases. CDR3 loop: CASSQDRTTGSYYEQYF. In nucleotides, the CDR3 is TGCGCCAGCAGCCAAGATCGTACGACAGGGAGTTATTACGAGCAGTACTTC.